This T cell receptor (beta chain) derives from a study of T-cell reconstitution after alpha-beta-depleted transplantation in children. Unique molecular identifiers were incorporated during preparation of the TCRbeta library. TCRdb passed the PCR reads through MiXCR, listing each CDR3 protein once. The table includes almost 250,000 distinct CDR3 sequences, roughly a quarter detected once. Whole-study findings and limits: Several hundred expanded graft clones reportedly were the source of alpha-beta T cells about two months after transplant. Some patients showed high day-60 TCRbeta diversity, which derived from surviving recipient T cells and thymic progenitors. Once a year had passed after transplant, T-cell counts and diversity came mostly from newly produced T cells.

For this clonotype: Its antigen is unidentified.

The length of the CDR3 is 14 residues. V shed 2 bases, J shed 4 bases, and the junction held 5 bases outside the gene matches. CDR1 is MNHEY, CDR2 SVGAGI, per germline. The chain employs TRBV6-5 and TRBJ2-7; 7 nucleotides match TRBD2. The input for sequencing was PBMCs, taken before TCRalphabeta/CD19-depleted stem cell transplant. The sequence came from a girl aged 2 to 10 with Fanconi anemia, due to receive a stem cell transplant. The CDR3 nucleotides are TGTGCCAGCAGTTACGTAGCTAGCGGTTACGAGCAGTACTTC. Translation: CASSYVASGYEQYF.